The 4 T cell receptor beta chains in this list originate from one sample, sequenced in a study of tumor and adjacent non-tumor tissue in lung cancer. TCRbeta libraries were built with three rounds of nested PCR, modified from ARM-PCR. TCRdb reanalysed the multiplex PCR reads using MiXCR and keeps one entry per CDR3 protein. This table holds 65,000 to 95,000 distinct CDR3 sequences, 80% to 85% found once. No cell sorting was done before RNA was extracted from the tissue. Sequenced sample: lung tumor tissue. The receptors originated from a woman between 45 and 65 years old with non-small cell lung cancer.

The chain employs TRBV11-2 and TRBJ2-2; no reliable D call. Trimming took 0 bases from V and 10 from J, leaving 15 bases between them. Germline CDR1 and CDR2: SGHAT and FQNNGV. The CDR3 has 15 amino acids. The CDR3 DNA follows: TGTGCCAGCAGCTTAGATGCGGCAGCCATGAAGGAGCTGTTTTTT. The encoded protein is CASSLDAAAMKELFF.

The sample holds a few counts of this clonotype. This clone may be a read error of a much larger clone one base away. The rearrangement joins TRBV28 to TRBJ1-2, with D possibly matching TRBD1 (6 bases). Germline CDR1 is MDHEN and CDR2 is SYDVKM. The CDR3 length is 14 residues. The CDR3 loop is CASSTGQWNYDYTF. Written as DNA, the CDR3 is TGTGCCAGCAGTACCGGACAGTGGAACTATGACTACACCTTC.

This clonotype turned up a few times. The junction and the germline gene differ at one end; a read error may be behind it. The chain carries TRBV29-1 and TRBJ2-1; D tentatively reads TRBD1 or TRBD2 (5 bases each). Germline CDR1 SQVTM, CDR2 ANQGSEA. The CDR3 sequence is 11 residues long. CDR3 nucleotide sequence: TGTAGCGTCAGACAGAGCAGTGAGCAGTTCTTC. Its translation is CSVRQSSEQFF.

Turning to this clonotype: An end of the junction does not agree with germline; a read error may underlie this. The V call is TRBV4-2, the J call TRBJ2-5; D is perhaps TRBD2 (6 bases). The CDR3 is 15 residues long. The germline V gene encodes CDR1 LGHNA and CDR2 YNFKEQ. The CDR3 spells CTSSQVYGRGETQCF. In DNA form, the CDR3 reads TGTACCAGCAGCCAAGTTTACGGGAGAGGAGAGACCCAATGCTTC.